One and the same sample provided the 19 T cell receptor beta chains below, sequenced in a study of T cell responses to AZD1222 COVID-19 vaccine. Produced via immunoSEQ multiplex PCR; TCRdb's table is partial and in-frame only. The sample lists approximately 100,000 clones; 92% were seen once. The starting material was peripheral blood, obtained on day 0 of AZD1222 vaccination. These receptors came from an adult in good health.

V and J are TRBV28 and TRBJ2-1; 9 bases are a match to TRBD2. J lost 4 bases, V lost 6 bases, and 10 bases had no gene match. The V gene's germline CDR1 is MDHEN and CDR2 SYDVKM. The CDR3 is 16 residues long. This CDR3 reads CASSYGGRVIYNEQFF. The DNA of the CDR3 is TGTGCCAGCAGCTATGGCGGGAGGGTAATTTACAATGAGCAGTTCTTC.

Written as DNA, the CDR3 is TGTGCCAGCAGCCTGGAGATGGGGGAGGGAGATACGCAGTATTTT. Its protein product is CASSLEMGEGDTQYF. J is TRBJ2-3 and V is TRBV6-4; 7 bases agree with TRBD2. V trimming: 6 bases; J trimming: 5 bases; junction bases outside the gene matches: 11. The germline CDR1 and CDR2 sequences are MRHNA and SNTAGT. CDR3 length equals 15 residues.

V usage is TRBV28 and J usage is TRBJ1-5; D unclear. V lost 5 bases to trimming and J lost 4 bases, with 9 bases between them. Germline CDR1 reads MDHEN; CDR2 reads SYDVKM. The CDR3 is 13 residues long. DNA for the CDR3: TGTGCCAGCAGTCTGAAACAAAATCAGCCCCAGCATTTT. It codes for CASSLKQNQPQHF. Full variable domain (outside the CDR3, taken from reference TRBV28 and TRBJ1-5): DVKVTQSSRYLVKRTGEKVFLECVQDMDHENMFWYRQDPGLGLRLIYFSYDVKMKEKGDIPEGYSVSREKKERFSLILESASTNQTSMYLCASSLKQNQPQHFGDGTRLSIL.

The V and J genes are TRBV9 and TRBJ2-7; 9 nucleotides align to TRBD2. The germline gives CDR1 SGDLS, CDR2 YYNGEE. Unmatched junction bases numbered 11, after V lost 0 bases and J lost 4 bases. The length of the CDR3 is 17 residues. The CDR3 loop is CASSVGGAGGSPYEQYF. CDR3 nucleotide sequence: TGTGCCAGCAGCGTAGGGGGAGCGGGGGGTAGTCCGTACGAGCAGTACTTC. Combining the CDR3 with reference TRBV9 and TRBJ2-7 gives the whole variable domain DSGVTQTPKHLITATGQRVTLRCSPRSGDLSVYWYQQSLDQGLQFLIQYYNGEERAKGNILERFSAQQFPDLHSELNLSSLELGDSALYFCASSVGGAGGSPYEQYFGPGTRLTVT.

In its sample, this clone was seen once. V usage is TRBV7-3 and J usage is TRBJ2-5; TRBD1 aligns across 9 bases. The length of the CDR3 is 13 residues. J lost 5 bases, V lost 5 bases, and 3 bases had no gene match. Germline V gene data show CDR1 as SGHTA and CDR2 as FQGTGA. Here the CDR3 reads CASSGTGRETQYF. The CDR3 DNA sequence: TGTGCCAGCAGCGGGACAGGGCGGGAGACCCAGTACTTC.

V is TRBV4-3 and J is TRBJ2-1; 10 bases fit TRBD2. Germline V gene lookup returns CDR1 LGHNA and CDR2 YSLEER. V was clipped by 8 bases and J by 7 bases; unmatched bases: 8. The CDR3 sequence is 14 residues long. The CDR3 sequence is CASRGAGGPNEQFF. CDR3 coding DNA: TGCGCCAGCCGAGGAGCGGGAGGGCCGAATGAGCAGTTCTTC.

In DNA form, the CDR3 reads TGCGCCAGCAGCTTGGGTGCTAGCGGGAGGAATGAGCAGTTCTTC. Its translation: CASSLGASGRNEQFF. This chain connects TRBV5-1 to TRBJ2-1, with 11 bases aligning to TRBD2. The CDR3 consists of 15 residues. Germline trimming cut 0 bases from V and 7 bases from J; bases unmatched to any gene: 3. Per germline, CDR1 SGHRS and CDR2 YFSETQ.

The V call is TRBV7-2, the J call TRBJ2-2; no firm D call. Trimming took off 2 bases at V and 1 base at J, with 5 bases between the two ends. This CDR3 has 14 residues. Germline CDR1 reads SGHTA; CDR2 reads FQGNSA. The CDR3, as DNA: TGTGCCAGCAGCTTACACAGGAACACCGGGGAGCTGTTTTTT. The encoded protein is CASSLHRNTGELFF.

The gene calls are TRBV21-1 and TRBJ1-2. TRBV21-1 is noted as a pseudogene. CDR3 length: 12 residues. The CDR3 nucleotides are TGTGCCAGCAGCAGTAAGAGAGATGGCTACACCTTC. This sequence encodes CASSSKRDGYTF.

The chain links TRBV11-2 to TRBJ1-5; D remains ambiguous. V was shortened by 0 bases and J by 2 bases, with 14 bases between the two germline ends. This CDR3 spans 17 amino acids. Per germline, CDR1 SGHAT and CDR2 FQNNGV. The CDR3 bases are TGTGCCAGCAGCTTAGATTCAGGAGAGATTGGCAATCAGCCCCAGCATTTT. It codes for CASSLDSGEIGNQPQHF. Complete variable domain (other parts from reference TRBV11-2 and TRBJ1-5): EAGVAQSPRYKIIEKRQSVAFWCNPISGHATLYWYQQILGQGPKLLIQFQNNGVVDDSQLPKDRFSAERLKGVDSTLKIQPAKLEDSAVYLCASSLDSGEIGNQPQHFGDGTRLSIL.

The V and J genes are TRBV9 and TRBJ2-1, with TRBD2 matching over 8 bases. V shed 2 bases and J 5 bases; nucleotides not matched to a gene: 9. In germline, CDR1 is SGDLS, CDR2 YYNGEE. This CDR3 contains 16 residues. The CDR3 region has the DNA TGTGCCAGCAGCGTTGGACTAGCTGTAGGGAACAATGAGCAGTTCTTC. Translating gives CASSVGLAVGNNEQFF.

This clone was observed a single time. V and J are TRBV19 and TRBJ2-5, with TRBD1 matching over 9 bases. The CDR3 runs to 16 residues. V lost 0 bases and J lost 4; bases outside the gene matches: 6. CDR1 is LNHDA, CDR2 SQIVND, per germline (reference sequence). CDR3 sequence (DNA): TGTGCCAGTAGTATAGATCTTACAGGGGGCCTAGAGACCCAGTACTTC. Its protein product is CASSIDLTGGLETQYF. Combining the CDR3 with reference TRBV19 and TRBJ2-5 gives the whole variable domain DGGITQSPKYLFRKEGQNVTLSCEQNLNHDAMYWYRQDPGQGLRLIYYSQIVNDFQKGDIAEGYSVSREKKESFPLTVTSAQKNPTAFYLCASSIDLTGGLETQYFGPGTRLLVL.

The chain carries TRBV11-3 and TRBJ2-7, with D unresolved. The germline V gene encodes CDR1 SGHNT and CDR2 YENEEA. Trimming stripped 0 bases from V and 4 bases from J, with 10 bases between. CDR3 length equals 14 residues. DNA for the CDR3: TGTGCCAGCAGCTTAGATCCGATGGGATACGAGCAGTACTTC. Its protein is CASSLDPMGYEQYF.

The J gene is TRBJ1-3, the V gene TRBV6-5; D call uncertain. Germline values: CDR1 MNHEY, CDR2 SVGAGI. The V and J ends lost 2 bases and 0 bases respectively, with 11 bases between them. This CDR3 is built from 16 residues. CDR3 DNA: TGTGCCAGCAGTTACGGAACGAGAAGCTCTGGAAACACCATATATTTT. Its translation is CASSYGTRSSGNTIYF.

V and J are TRBV7-3 and TRBJ1-1, with D perhaps matching TRBD1 (6 bases). CDR1 is SGHTA, CDR2 FQGTGA, per germline. CDR3 size: 15 residues. V was trimmed by 3 bases and J by 6 bases, leaving 17 bases between them. The CDR3 DNA sequence: TGTGCCAGCAGCTTGAGCCCGGGGGCGCGTGCTGAAGCTTTCTTT. Translation gives CASSLSPGARAEAFF.

The rearrangement uses TRBV7-2 and TRBJ1-2, with 9 bases aligning to TRBD1. V trimming: 5 bases; J trimming: 4 bases; junction bases outside the gene matches: 8. Germline lookup yields CDR1 SGHTA and CDR2 FQGNSA. The CDR3 extends over 15 amino acids. The CDR3 loop is CASSKMPGQGYGYTF. The DNA of the CDR3 is TGTGCCAGCAGCAAGATGCCGGGACAGGGCTATGGCTACACCTTC. Complete variable domain (other parts from reference TRBV7-2 and TRBJ1-2): GAGVSQSPSNKVTEKGKDVELRCDPISGHTALYWYRQSLGQGLEFLIYFQGNSAPDKSGLPSDRFSAERTGGSVSTLTIQRTQQEDSAVYLCASSKMPGQGYGYTFGSGTRLTVV.

This clone is a singleton in its sample. The gene calls are TRBV5-1 and TRBJ2-7; no reliable D call. Germline V CDR1 and CDR2: SGHRS, YFSETQ. The V end lost 2 bases, the J end lost 6 bases, and 12 bases lay between the germline ends. The CDR3 sequence is 13 residues long. The CDR3 DNA reads TGCGCCAGCAGCTTACCAGCTGATGGCGAGCAGTACTTC. It encodes CASSLPADGEQYF.

The chain links TRBV3-1 (or the pseudogene TRBV3-2) to TRBJ1-1; possible D gene TRBD1, 5 bases. Germline CDR1 LGHDT, CDR2 YNNKEL (reference sequence). This CDR3 has 15 amino acids. The ends were cut back, 4 bases at V and 6 bases at J, with 18 bases in the middle. The DNA of the CDR3 is TGTGCCAGCAGCCCCCGTGGGGACGCGACGGCTGAAGCTTTCTTT. Residues: CASSPRGDATAEAFF.

The CDR3 loop is CASSLLAGVVGELFF. Written as DNA, the CDR3 is TGCGCCAGCAGCTTACTAGCGGGAGTTGTCGGGGAGCTGTTTTTT. J is TRBJ2-2 and V is TRBV5-1; the match to TRBD2 covers 11 bases. CDR3 length: 15 amino acids. Germline values: CDR1 SGHRS, CDR2 YFSETQ. V lost 2 bases to trimming and J lost 7 bases; unmatched junction nucleotides: 4.